Here is one T cell receptor (beta chain) with its context. The sample originates from a study of blood T cell repertoires in COVID-19. Background on the study: Some COVID-19 samples were acute and others convalescent; all came from the United States, Italy and Spain. T cells, B-cell-depleted T cells, or PBMCs provided the cDNA or gDNA that served as material.

CDR3 length equals 17 residues. Germline assignment: CDR1 LNHDA and CDR2 SQIVND (reference sequence). J lost 4 bases, V lost 2 bases, and 9 bases had no gene match. Per the original methods: Researchers report that nucleated cell counts were estimated from reference gene primer amplification. Assay used: immunoSEQ multiplex PCR; TCRdb lists only in-frame clones, some missing. V, J and clone size derive from that table, while D and trimming were established from the DNA sequence. This sample has about 130,000 clones, with roughly 71% found just once. The source of this sequence is a man older than 75 with acute or convalescent COVID-19. This chain links TRBV19 with TRBJ2-2, with TRBD2 identical over 8 bases. Sequencing used peripheral blood. CDR3 DNA: TGTGCCAGTAGTATACTAGGGCGGGGGGTACGCACCGGGGAGCTGTTTTTT. This encodes CASSILGRGVRTGELFF. The variable domain in full, with the rest retrieved from reference TRBV19 and TRBJ2-2, is DGGITQSPKYLFRKEGQNVTLSCEQNLNHDAMYWYRQDPGQGLRLIYYSQIVNDFQKGDIAEGYSVSREKKESFPLTVTSAQKNPTAFYLCASSILGRGVRTGELFFGEGSRLTVL.